The present T cell receptor (beta chain) was sequenced within a study of beta chain features in type 1 diabetes. Notes on the study in general: Among patients with Type 1 diabetes, TCRB CDR3s were moderately but significantly shorter in every one of the four CD4+ subsets.

With respect to this clone: Its antigen is undetermined.

TCRB transcripts that were expressed got sequenced, as all of the isolated RNA had been reverse transcribed. Using immunoSEQ multiplex PCR, the repertoire was profiled, and TCRdb retains in-frame clones only, with some absent. The sample has 200,000 to 300,000 clones, roughly 20% seen once. Sequencing was carried out using naive CD4+ T cells from blood. This receptor was obtained from a woman between 40 and 50 years old with type 1 diabetes.

CDR3 residues: CASGVPGGLAGLKTQYF. CDR3 coding DNA: TGTGCCAGCGGGGTTCCCGGGGGACTAGCGGGCTTGAAGACCCAGTACTTC. The chain employs TRBV28 and TRBJ2-5, with 12 positions matching TRBD2. CDR3 length: 17 amino acids. V lost 8 bases to trimming and J lost 6 bases; unmatched junction nucleotides: 16. Germline loops: CDR1 MDHEN, CDR2 SYDVKM.